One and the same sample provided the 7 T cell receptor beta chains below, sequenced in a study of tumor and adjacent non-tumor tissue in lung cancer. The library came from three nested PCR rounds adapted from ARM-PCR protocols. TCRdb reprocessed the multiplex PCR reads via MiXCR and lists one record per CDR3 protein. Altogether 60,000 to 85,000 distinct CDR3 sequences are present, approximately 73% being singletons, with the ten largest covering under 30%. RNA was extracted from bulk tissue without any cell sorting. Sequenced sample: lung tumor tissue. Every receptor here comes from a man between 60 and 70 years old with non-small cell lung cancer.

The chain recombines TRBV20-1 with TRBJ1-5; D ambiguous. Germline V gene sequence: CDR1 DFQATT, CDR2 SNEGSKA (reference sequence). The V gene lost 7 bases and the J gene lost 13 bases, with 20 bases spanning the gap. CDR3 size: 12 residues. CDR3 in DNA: TGCAGTGTTAGCGCAGGCGATCGGCCACAGCATTTT. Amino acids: CSVSAGDRPQHF.

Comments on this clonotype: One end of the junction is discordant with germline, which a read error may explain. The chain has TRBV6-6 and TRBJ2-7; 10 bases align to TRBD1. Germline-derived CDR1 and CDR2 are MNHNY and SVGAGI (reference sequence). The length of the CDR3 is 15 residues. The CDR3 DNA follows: TGTGCCAGCAGTGGGAGACAGGGGGCCTCCTACGAGCAGTATTTC. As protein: CASSGRQGASYEQYF.

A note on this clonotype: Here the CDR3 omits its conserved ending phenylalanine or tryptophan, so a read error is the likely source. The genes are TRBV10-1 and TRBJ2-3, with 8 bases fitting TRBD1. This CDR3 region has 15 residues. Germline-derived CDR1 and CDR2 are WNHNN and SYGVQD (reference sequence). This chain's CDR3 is CASSTDQGALDMQYS. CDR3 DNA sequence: TGCGCTAGCAGTACTGACCAGGGGGCATTAGATATGCAGTATTCT.

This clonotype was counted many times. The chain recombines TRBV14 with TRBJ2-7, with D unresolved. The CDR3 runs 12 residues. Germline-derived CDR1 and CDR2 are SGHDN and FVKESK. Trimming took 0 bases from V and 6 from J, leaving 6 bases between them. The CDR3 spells CASSQDFTEQYF. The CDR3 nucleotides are TGTGCCAGCAGCCAAGATTTTACCGAGCAGTACTTC.

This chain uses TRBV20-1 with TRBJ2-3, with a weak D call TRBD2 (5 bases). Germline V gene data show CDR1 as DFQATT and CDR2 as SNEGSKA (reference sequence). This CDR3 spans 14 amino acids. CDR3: CIDRVGVRADTQYF. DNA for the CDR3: TGCATTGATAGGGTTGGGGTGCGGGCGGATACGCAGTATTTT.

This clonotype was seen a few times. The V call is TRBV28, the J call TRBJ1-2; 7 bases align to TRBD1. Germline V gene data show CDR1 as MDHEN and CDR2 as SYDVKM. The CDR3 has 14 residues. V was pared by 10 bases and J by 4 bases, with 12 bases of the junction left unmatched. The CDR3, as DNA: TGTGCCACCATCAGGACAGGAGGGGGCTATGGCTACACCTTC. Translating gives CATIRTGGGYGYTF.

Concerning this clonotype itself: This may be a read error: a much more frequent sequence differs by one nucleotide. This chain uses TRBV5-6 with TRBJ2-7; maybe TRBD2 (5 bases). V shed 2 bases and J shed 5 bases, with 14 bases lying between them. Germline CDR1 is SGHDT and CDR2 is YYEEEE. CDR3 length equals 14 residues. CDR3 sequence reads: CASSLSGESHEQYF. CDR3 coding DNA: TGTGCCAGCAGCTTATCCGGGGAGTCCCACGAGCAGTACTTC.